This paragraph covers one TCR beta chain sequence. This entry is derived from a study of blood T cell repertoires in COVID-19. About the research overall: The United States, Italy and Spain provided the acute and convalescent COVID-19 samples. PBMCs, B-cell-depleted T cells, or T cells provided the cDNA or gDNA that made up the material.

Original data processing: From reference gene primer amplification, estimates of nucleated cell counts were derived. Libraries were prepared by immunoSEQ multiplex PCR; TCRdb keeps only in-frame clonotypes and omits some of them. V, J and clone size are those of that table, while D and trimming were read from the DNA. Of approximately 85,000 clones in the sample, over 80% were seen once. This TCR was recovered from a woman aged 60-70 years with active COVID-19. Source material: peripheral blood.

In DNA, the CDR3 is TGTGCCAGCAGTTTAAGGGACAGCCTTGGAAACACCATATATTTT. Translated: CASSLRDSLGNTIYF. The chain carries TRBV28 and TRBJ1-3; TRBD1 agrees at 7 bases. The CDR3 runs 15 residues. Losses at the gene ends were 2 bases for V and 3 bases for J; bases not matched to a gene: 4. The germline CDR1 and CDR2 sequences are MDHEN and SYDVKM.